This TCR beta chain appears in the sequencing data of a study of T-cell memory formation after mild COVID-19 (dated by TCRdb to the early 2020s). Concerning the study at large: TCR sequence clusters from the two donors were largely donor specific. T-cell clones expanding and contracting after mild COVID-19 in a couple of donors were tracked by longitudinal TCRalpha and TCRbeta repertoire sequencing. The cohort was made up of two young adult volunteers, one female and one male, who were previously healthy. Overall study results and their limits: The detection of some responding clones in pre-infection memory suggests that pre-existing cross-reactive memory T cells joined the SARS-CoV-2 response. Balanced CD4/CD8 phenotypes were observed for clones contracting from day 15 to 85, whereas a bias towards CD4+ was observed for a second wave of clones expanding from day 15 to 37. The study included only a couple of mild cases, and larger cohorts that include severe cases with pre-infection samples were judged to be necessary. Contracting CD4+ clones were located mainly in the CM and EM memory subsets, whereas CD8+ clones were found to be enriched in EMRA. The second-wave clones that peaked on day 37 were not confirmed to be SARS-CoV-2 specific.

This clonotype showed up many times. The specificity of this receptor is unknown. Base qualities are not at hand, and no much larger clone is one base apart. Ficoll-Paque density gradient centrifugation was used to isolate PBMCs. Sequencing used an Illumina NovaSeq 6000. TCRalpha and TCRbeta cDNA libraries were constructed by 5'RACE with constant-segment primers, with sample barcodes and unique molecular identifiers being introduced. Trizol reagent was used to extract RNA from every sample. Library amplification was performed in two PCR steps, and a second sample barcode and Illumina TruSeq adapters were introduced in the second step. Libraries were sequenced on an Illumina NovaSeq with 2 x 150 bp paired-end reads. The paper's processing steps were these. Reads were demultiplexed and collapsed into UMI-guided consensus sequences with migec v1.2.7. Using mixcr v2.1.11, UMI consensuses were aligned to TRA and TRB V and J templates and then assembled into clonotypes. Expanded or contracted clonotypes were those called significant by both edgeR and NoisET, with noise models trained on biological replicates. edgeR calls used a false discovery rate-adjusted p below 0.01 and a log2 fold-change threshold of 1. PCA with hierarchical clustering of max-normalized trajectories of the 1000 most abundant clonotypes was used as exploratory dynamics analysis. Each responding clone was given a CD4 or CD8 phenotype based on the CD4+ and CD8+ repertoires, which had been sequenced separately. TCRdb itself trimmed the public reads at Q25 with fastp, ran MiXCR and retained productive beta chains. Rows merge per CDR3 protein into single entries with the most common DNA and genes. TCRdb's processing, not the authors' own work, is the source of the V and J calls. This sample gives 200,000 or so distinct CDR3 sequences in total; about a sixth of them show up just once. 2.4% of the sample is held by the ten biggest clonotypes.

The germline V gene yields MNHEY for CDR1 and SVGAGI for CDR2. Counted from cysteine to phenylalanine, this CDR3 has 14 amino acids. Just CDR3 DNA is preserved here, 42 bases in frame from base 1. V trim: 6 bases; J trim: 0 bases; unmatched bases: 4. What was sequenced was PBMCs or a T cell subset sorted from them (not recorded which). This receptor was obtained from an adult woman who had mild COVID-19 (a few samples of this study predate the infection). The sample titles of this study are shuffled in the database, so cell type and time point are left out; the donor was told from shared clones. This chain is built from TRBV6-5 and TRBJ2-5; 7 nucleotides in the junction match TRBD1. The CDR3 in this case is CASRTQGNQETQYF. The nucleotide sequence is given as TGTGCCAGCAGGACACAGGGGAACCAAGAGACCCAGTACTTC.